The 2 T cell receptor beta chains presented below share a single source sample, sequenced in a study of T cell responses to AZD1222 COVID-19 vaccine. TCRdb's table, derived via immunoSEQ multiplex PCR, lists solely in-frame clones and lacks some. The data show some 150,000 clones, roughly nine tenths seen once. The source material was peripheral blood, sampled on day 0 of AZD1222 vaccination. The receptors here all came from an adult in good health.

The J gene is TRBJ1-1, the V gene TRBV7-2, with D maybe TRBD1 (6 bases). This CDR3 contains 12 residues. Trimming took 7 bases from V and 8 from J, leaving 14 bases between them. Germline assignment: CDR1 SGHTA and CDR2 FQGNSA. CDR3 in DNA: TGTGCCAGCAAAGCGGGACAAGGGGAAGCTTTCTTT. The encoded protein is CASKAGQGEAFF.

As DNA, the CDR3 is TGTGCCAGCGGAACGGGGGGGGAAGCTTTCTTT. Amino acid sequence: CASGTGGEAFF. The V and J genes are TRBV25-1 and TRBJ1-1; D perhaps matches TRBD1 (5 bases). The CDR3 has 11 amino acids. Trimming shortened V by 8 bases and J by 8 bases, and 12 bases separated the two germline ends. Germline CDR1 MGHDK, CDR2 SYGVNS.